These 28 T cell receptor beta chains share one sample of origin, sequenced in a study of CD8+ T cells in alopecia areata. Treatment noted: oral pan-JAK inhibitor, 5-10 mg twice daily. RNA was isolated and reverse transcribed to cDNA, the sequencing template. Measured with immunoSEQ multiplex PCR; TCRdb has only the in-frame clones, and not every one. Among over 150,000 clones, around 60% were seen once, and the ten largest hold 14%. The sequencing used CD4+ T cells sorted from blood, collected at week 24, from a patient treated with tofacitinib. The receptors stem from a human donor with alopecia areata.

The V gene is TRBV11-1, the J gene TRBJ2-1; possible D gene TRBD2, 7 bases. Trimming took 0 bases from V and 13 from J, leaving 13 bases between them. Germline CDR1 reads SGHAT; CDR2 reads FQDESV (reference sequence). The CDR3 has 13 amino acids. The CDR3 reads CASSLAGGQGQFF. CDR3 nucleotides: TGTGCCAGCAGCTTAGCGGGGGGGCAGGGCCAGTTCTTC. The complete variable domain, with remaining parts taken from reference TRBV11-1 and TRBJ2-1, reads EAEVAQSPRYKITEKSQAVAFWCDPISGHATLYWYRQILGQGPELLVQFQDESVVDDSQLPKDRFSAERLKGVDSTLKIQPAELGDSAMYLCASSLAGGQGQFFGPGTRLTVL.

The rearrangement uses TRBV5-1 and TRBJ2-7, with TRBD2 matching over 10 bases. This CDR3 has 15 amino acids. V shed 0 bases, J shed 7 bases, and the junction held 7 bases outside the gene matches. CDR1 is SGHRS, CDR2 YFSETQ, per germline. The CDR3 here is CASSLVTSGEGEQYF. CDR3 coding DNA: TGCGCCAGCAGCTTGGTCACTAGCGGGGAAGGAGAGCAGTACTTC.

This clone has just a few counts. This sequence joins TRBV10-3 and TRBJ2-7; D may be TRBD1 (6 bases). Germline V lookup: CDR1 ENHRY, CDR2 SYGVKD. V was shortened by 4 bases and J by 9 bases, with 22 bases between the two germline ends. This CDR3 is built from 15 residues. The CDR3 nucleotides are TGTGCCATCAGTGGGGCACAGGACAGACTACTAGGGCAGTACTTC. Its protein product is CAISGAQDRLLGQYF.

J is TRBJ1-2 and V is TRBV29-1, with D possibly being TRBD1 (5 bases). Germline CDR1 reads SQVTM; CDR2 reads ANQGSEA. The length of the CDR3 is 13 residues. Trimming took 3 bases from V and 6 from J, leaving 14 bases between them. The CDR3 region has the DNA TGCAGCGTTGATAATGCAAGGGACGATGGCTACACCTTC. As protein: CSVDNARDDGYTF.

The gene calls are TRBV29-1 and TRBJ2-5; D unresolved. This CDR3 has 13 residues. In germline, CDR1 is SQVTM, CDR2 ANQGSEA. Trimming took 4 bases from V and 5 from J, leaving 14 bases between them. The CDR3 DNA reads TGCAGCGTTGCCGGCCAACAGACGGAGACCCAGTACTTC. Encoded protein: CSVAGQQTETQYF.

The genes are TRBV7-2 and TRBJ2-1, with D unclear. This CDR3 has 13 residues. In germline, CDR1 is SGHTA, CDR2 FQGNSA. The V end lost 5 bases, the J end lost 3 bases, and 8 bases lay between the germline ends. The CDR3 coding sequence is TGTGCCAGCAGCCGCCCGATCTACAATGAGCAGTTCTTC. Translating gives CASSRPIYNEQFF.

The rearrangement links TRBV29-1 to TRBJ2-3; 10 positions agree with TRBD2. The ends lost 8 bases at V and 2 bases at J; junction bases unmatched: 13. Looked up from germline, CDR1 is SQVTM and CDR2 is ANQGSEA. There are 16 residues in the CDR3. The CDR3: CSTVSLAGGTTDTQYF. The CDR3 nucleotides read TGCAGCACTGTCTCATTAGCGGGGGGTACCACAGATACGCAGTATTTT.

The V gene is TRBV13, the J gene TRBJ2-2; TRBD2 aligns across 8 bases. V dropped 5 bases and J dropped 6; count of bases not matched to a gene: 11. Germline lookup yields CDR1 PRHDT and CDR2 FYEKMQ (reference sequence). The CDR3 sequence is 16 residues long. The CDR3 protein is CASSGRTSMRAGELFF. As DNA, the CDR3 is TGTGCCAGCAGCGGACGGACTAGCATGCGGGCCGGGGAGCTGTTTTTT.

This rearrangement joins TRBV29-1 to TRBJ2-3; D is ambiguous. CDR3 length: 13 amino acids. Germline V lookup: CDR1 SQVTM, CDR2 ANQGSEA. The V end was cut by 4 bases, the J end by 0 bases, with 8 bases between. CDR3 sequence reads: CSVGGSSTDTQYF. The CDR3 bases are TGCAGCGTTGGGGGATCTAGCACAGATACGCAGTATTTT.

V is TRBV5-1 and J is TRBJ2-5, with D possibly TRBD1 on 6 matching bases. Looked up from germline, CDR1 is SGHRS and CDR2 is YFSETQ. Trimming stripped 4 bases from V and 4 bases from J, with 17 bases between. The CDR3 sequence is 15 residues long. The CDR3 here is CASSGTGTPGETQYF. CDR3 in DNA: TGCGCCAGCAGCGGCACCGGGACACCTGGAGAGACCCAGTACTTC.

V is TRBV29-1 and J is TRBJ2-6; TRBD1 aligns across 9 bases. Per germline, CDR1 SQVTM and CDR2 ANQGSEA. V gave up 7 bases and J gave up 0 bases; unmatched junction bases: 7. The CDR3 has 16 residues. The CDR3 DNA sequence: TGCAGCGGGTTGACAGGGGGAAGCTCTGGGGCCAACGTCCTGACTTTC. It specifies CSGLTGGSSGANVLTF.

V gene TRBV30 combines with J gene TRBJ1-5; 9 bases are a match to TRBD1. CDR3 length: 13 residues. Per the germline V gene, CDR1 is GTSNPN and CDR2 is SVGIG (reference sequence). Germline trimming cut 7 bases from V and 6 bases from J; bases unmatched to any gene: 7. For the CDR3, the DNA is TGTGCCTATAAGGACAGGGGACTTCAGCCCCAGCATTTT. Its protein product is CAYKDRGLQPQHF.

The CDR3 DNA follows: TGCGCCAGCAGCCCCTTTCCCCCCGGGGATCAGCCCCAGCATTTT. It specifies CASSPFPPGDQPQHF. The gene calls are TRBV4-1 and TRBJ1-5; D is unclear. Trimming shortened V by 4 bases and J by 5 bases, and 15 bases separated the two germline ends. The CDR3 covers 15 residues. Germline CDR1 reads MGHRA; CDR2 reads YSYEKL.

The J gene is TRBJ2-7, the V gene TRBV6-5, with 9 bases that match TRBD1. Germline V lookup: CDR1 MNHEY, CDR2 SVGAGI. With V trimmed by 4 bases and J by 3 bases, 7 bases remained unmatched. The CDR3 totals 15 residues. CDR3 bases: TGTGCCAGCAGTTCCCACGGGACAGGGAGCTACGAGCAGTACTTC. This gives the protein CASSSHGTGSYEQYF.

The chain couples TRBV29-1 to TRBJ1-1; the D gene is possibly TRBD1 (5 bases). The CDR3 extends over 14 amino acids. V lost 2 bases, J lost 2 bases, and 12 bases lay in between. Germline V gene data show CDR1 as SQVTM and CDR2 as ANQGSEA. CDR3 loop: CSVESRASNTEAFF. As DNA, the CDR3 is TGCAGCGTTGAAAGCAGGGCAAGCAACACTGAAGCTTTCTTT.

The CDR3 reads CASSSLGGSPLHF. CDR3 in DNA: TGTGCCAGTAGTTCTCTGGGTGGTTCACCCCTCCACTTT. This chain connects TRBV19 to TRBJ1-6; D remains unclear. The CDR3 has 13 amino acids. The ends were cut back, 5 bases at V and 9 bases at J, with 11 bases in the middle. Germline values: CDR1 LNHDA, CDR2 SQIVND (reference sequence). Based on the CDR3 plus reference TRBV19 and TRBJ1-6, the full variable domain is DGGITQSPKYLFRKEGQNVTLSCEQNLNHDAMYWYRQDPGQGLRLIYYSQIVNDFQKGDIAEGYSVSREKKESFPLTVTSAQKNPTAFYLCASSSLGGSPLHFGNGTRLTVT.

The rearrangement links TRBV29-1 to TRBJ2-5; weak D call: TRBD1 (6 bases). V was cut by 4 bases and J by 4 bases, with 16 bases left in between. CDR3 size: 14 residues. Germline loops: CDR1 SQVTM, CDR2 ANQGSEA. CDR3 residues: CSVVRAGVLETQYF. CDR3 in DNA: TGCAGCGTTGTTAGGGCAGGGGTTCTAGAGACCCAGTACTTC.

V is TRBV29-1 and J is TRBJ2-5; TRBD2 agrees at 10 bases. The V segment lost 2 bases and the J segment 4 bases; nucleotides outside the gene matches: 7. Germline V gene lookup returns CDR1 SQVTM and CDR2 ANQGSEA. This CDR3 region has 15 residues. CDR3 residues: CSVEHSGGAGETQYF. CDR3 DNA sequence: TGCAGCGTTGAACACAGCGGGGGGGCCGGAGAGACCCAGTACTTC.

This clone was seen only a few times. This chain links TRBV5-1 with TRBJ1-5; unclear D gene. The V end was cut by 4 bases, the J end by 0 bases, with 11 bases between. Per the germline V gene, CDR1 is SGHRS and CDR2 is YFSETQ. The CDR3 has 15 residues. CDR3 sequence reads: CASSLGDYSNQPQHF. In DNA form, the CDR3 reads TGCGCCAGCAGCCTGGGCGATTATAGCAATCAGCCCCAGCATTTT.

This clone was seen a handful of times. This chain joins TRBV5-1 and TRBJ2-1, with D possibly being TRBD1 (5 bases). CDR3 size: 15 residues. The germline V gene encodes CDR1 SGHRS and CDR2 YFSETQ. Between the trimmed V and J ends, which lost 2 bases and 6 bases, there was a span of 15 bases. The CDR3 here is CASSFQLGQTNEQFF. In DNA form, the CDR3 reads TGCGCCAGCAGCTTTCAGCTGGGGCAGACCAATGAGCAGTTCTTC.

This clone has only one observation. This chain connects TRBV4-2 to TRBJ2-5; TRBD2 aligns across 13 bases. The CDR3 has 15 residues. Per germline, CDR1 LGHNA and CDR2 YNFKEQ. After removal of 8 bases from V and 2 bases from J, the junction contained 5 bases not matched to a gene. The chain's CDR3 is CASGPGLAGQETQYF. CDR3 DNA: TGTGCCAGCGGCCCGGGACTAGCGGGGCAAGAGACCCAGTACTTC.

V and J are TRBV6-5 and TRBJ1-2; maybe TRBD1 (5 bases). The V gene's germline CDR1 is MNHEY and CDR2 SVGAGI. The CDR3 length is 13 residues. Trimming left V 6 bases short and J 4 bases short, with 12 bases between. For the CDR3, the DNA is TGTGCCAGCAGGAGGGGCCTACTCTATGGCTACACCTTC. Translating gives CASRRGLLYGYTF.

Only a few counts were recorded for this clone. The V gene is TRBV7-2, the J gene TRBJ2-4, with no clear D. The CDR3 loop spans 12 amino acids. V was trimmed by 2 bases and J by 7 bases, leaving 6 bases between them. Germline values: CDR1 SGHTA, CDR2 FQGNSA. CDR3 sequence reads: CASSLFSNIQYF. The DNA for the CDR3 is TGTGCCAGCAGCTTATTTAGCAACATTCAGTACTTC.

This clone was seen just once. Other nucleotide sequences in the sample specify the same CDR3. V usage is TRBV25-1 and J usage is TRBJ2-1, with D perhaps matching TRBD1 (5 bases). CDR1 and CDR2 from the germline V gene are MGHDK and SYGVNS. Trimming removed 5 bases at V and 4 bases at J, with 12 bases between. The CDR3 has 14 amino acids. The DNA for the CDR3 is TGTGCCAGCAGTCCCCCAGGGCGGTACAATGAGCAGTTCTTC. Its protein product is CASSPPGRYNEQFF.

Concerning this clone: This specimen includes other DNA sequences encoding the same CDR3. The J gene is TRBJ2-4, the V gene TRBV4-2, with D possibly called TRBD1 or TRBD2 (5 bases each). V was shortened by 3 bases and J by 5 bases, with 8 bases between the two germline ends. The CDR3 consists of 13 residues. Germline V gene lookup returns CDR1 LGHNA and CDR2 YNFKEQ. CDR3 loop: CASSQGTENIQYF. DNA of the CDR3: TGTGCCAGCAGCCAGGGGACGGAAAACATTCAGTACTTC.

This clone has a handful of counts. The chain combines TRBV7-2 with TRBJ2-7; 11 bases fit TRBD1. Trimming took 5 bases from V and 3 from J; bases not matched to a gene: 9. The CDR3 covers 16 residues. CDR1 is SGHTA, CDR2 FQGNSA, per germline. The CDR3 DNA reads TGTGCCAGCAGCCTAGGTATTGGGACAGGGGGCTACGAGCAGTACTTC. It specifies CASSLGIGTGGYEQYF. The entire variable domain, with the rest obtained from reference TRBV7-2 and TRBJ2-7, is as follows: GAGVSQSPSNKVTEKGKDVELRCDPISGHTALYWYRQSLGQGLEFLIYFQGNSAPDKSGLPSDRFSAERTGGSVSTLTIQRTQQEDSAVYLCASSLGIGTGGYEQYFGPGTRLTVT.

Regarding this clone: Other nucleotide sequences in the sample specify the same CDR3. The genes are TRBV30 and TRBJ2-2, with D perhaps TRBD2 (5 bases). The V end was cut by 0 bases, the J end by 1 base, with 6 bases between. Germline V gene sequence: CDR1 GTSNPN, CDR2 SVGIG (reference sequence). This CDR3 comprises 14 residues. The CDR3 here is CAWSVGGNTGELFF. The CDR3 nucleotides are TGTGCCTGGAGTGTCGGAGGGAACACCGGGGAGCTGTTTTTT.

A few counts support this clone. V is TRBV6-5 and J is TRBJ1-3, with 8 nucleotides matching TRBD1. The V gene end was trimmed by 6 bases and the J gene end by 3 bases; junction bases not matched to a gene: 4. CDR3 size: 14 residues. Looked up from germline, CDR1 is MNHEY and CDR2 is SVGAGI. This chain's CDR3 is CASSRTGNGNTIYF. The CDR3 nucleotides read TGTGCCAGCAGCCGGACAGGGAATGGAAACACCATATATTTT.